This T cell receptor (beta chain) appears in the sequencing data of a study of shared clonotypes between healthy human individuals (TCRdb year 2020). As for the study more broadly: A few men and a couple of women, aged 18 to 49 years, made up the cohort. For each donor, CD4 naive and CD4 memory were each given three plates, CD8 naive was given two plates, and CD8 memory was given one plate. Blood TCR repertoires of four to six healthy adults were deeply sequenced to estimate repertoire size and the extent of clonotype sharing between individuals. Libraries were prepared and TCR repertoires were sequenced by different laboratories using diverse techniques, in order to increase sequencing depth and limit assay-specific biases. Leukapheresis yielded between about 0.94 and 9 billion PBMCs per donor.

Overall results and qualifications from the work: Rarefaction of sorted-subset datasets indicated incomplete sequencing despite the large sequencing depth. Higher generation probabilities were observed for clonotypes shared by all four sorted-subset donors than for non-shared clonotypes. Naive subsets generally had larger estimated clonotype richness than memory subsets did. Based on pairwise subsampling, the degree of clonotype sharing among donors was expected to be affected by sequencing depth. The small number of donors limited the genetic and exposure-history diversity represented. Sampling was restricted to blood, and TCR repertoires in tissues likely differ from the TCR repertoires found in blood. When a handful of donors were compared, the shared fraction of clonotypes was about 5% for naive CD4, 3.5% to 4% for naive CD8, about 2.5% for memory CD4, and roughly 0.43% for memory CD8.

Remarks on this clone: Its antigen remains undetermined. No base-level quality is on record; no much larger clone is a single base apart.

Using the deep immunoSEQ assay, multiplex PCR amplified TCR CDR3 regions from genomic DNA. Extracted genomic DNA from each cell subset was spread evenly across all wells of several immunoSEQ 96-well plates, with each plate serving as a replicate. For sorted subsets, roughly 200 ng genomic DNA, equal to 25,000 to 35,000 T cell genomes, was loaded into each replicate PCR. Purified libraries were quantified with a Qubit 3.0 fluorometer, sized on a Bioanalyzer 2100, and re-quantified with the KAPA Library Quantification kit. Every immunoSEQ 96-well plate was sequenced on a separate single-read 150-cycle Illumina NextSeq 550 flow cell. The published analysis was carried out like this. Because only junctional sequences without quality scores were contained in the immunoSEQ output, filtering matching that applied to full-length reads could not be performed. To assign V/J genes and CDR3, sequences were annotated using PyIR, a Python wrapper for IgBLAST v1.9, with IMGT germline references. Reads were filtered out if the reads had weak V/J assignments (E-value above 1e-6), no CDR3, stop codons, out-of-frame junctions, or ambiguous translated residues. V3J clonotypes were defined as sequences sharing an identical inferred V gene, J gene, and CDR3 amino acid sequence. The percentage overlap between two repertoires was calculated by dividing the number of shared unique clonotypes by the size of the smaller repertoire. RTK rarefaction, the Chao1 estimator, and Recon v2.1 estimates of unobserved clonotypes were used to assess repertoire richness. OLGA was used to compute generation probabilities for all TCRbeta clonotypes that the gDNA method yielded from a handful of donors. This is the immuneACCESS table as TCRdb keeps it, with only in-frame sequences that have V and J called. A part of the clones is gone; compared with another copy, unresolved V genes explain less than half, and the rest is unexplained. V and J calls and clone size follow that table, whereas D and trimming were derived from the DNA. The sample yields 2 million to 3 million clones; 93% were counted once. The ten most abundant clones make up more than 0.35% of the sample.

The donors were healthy, HIV-negative adults who had no recently reported acute infections or vaccinations. All donors were Caucasian adults living in Nashville, Tennessee, USA. CD4+ T cells were enriched by magnetic negative selection; naive cells were then positively selected on CD45RA, and the negative fraction formed the memory subset. After blood collection by leukapheresis, PBMCs were isolated using Ficoll-Histopaque density gradient centrifugation and then cryopreserved in the vapor phase of liquid nitrogen. Analytical flow cytometry was used to check the purity and quantity of each magnetically sorted T cell population. From each sorted fraction, genomic DNA was isolated and quantified by UV absorbance on a Nanodrop 2000c. Sequencing was done on a sample of naive CD4+ T cells from PBMCs. The sample's cell subset or site label, in plain terms: CD45RA+ positively selected. The receptor comes from a man aged 18 to 30 in good health. Some clones in this sample may be carry-over from other donors' samples.

The CDR3: CASSPRTGVLATRSYEQYF. The sequenced DNA: TGTGCCAGCAGCCCGCGGACAGGGGTACTAGCTACCCGATCCTACGAGCAGTACTTC. The chain is encoded by TRBV7-6 joined to TRBJ2-7; TRBD1 agrees with 9 junctional bases. Per the germline V gene, SGHVS is the CDR1 and FNYEAQ is the CDR2. Its CDR3 holds 19 amino acids, cysteine through phenylalanine. Only the CDR3 portion is preserved as DNA: 57 bases, with reading frame beginning at the first base. At the junction V is shortened by 5 bases and J by 1 base; bases outside the gene matches: 18.